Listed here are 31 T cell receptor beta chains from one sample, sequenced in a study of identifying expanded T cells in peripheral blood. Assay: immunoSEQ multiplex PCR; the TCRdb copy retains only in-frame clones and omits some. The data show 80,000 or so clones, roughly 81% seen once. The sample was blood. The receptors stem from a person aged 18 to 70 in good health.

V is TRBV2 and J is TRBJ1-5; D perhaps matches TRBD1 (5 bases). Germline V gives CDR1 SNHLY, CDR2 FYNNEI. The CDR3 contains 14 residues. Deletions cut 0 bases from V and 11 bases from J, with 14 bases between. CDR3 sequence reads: CASSEAARTQSQHF. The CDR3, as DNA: TGTGCCAGCAGTGAAGCGGCGAGGACACAGTCCCAGCATTTT.

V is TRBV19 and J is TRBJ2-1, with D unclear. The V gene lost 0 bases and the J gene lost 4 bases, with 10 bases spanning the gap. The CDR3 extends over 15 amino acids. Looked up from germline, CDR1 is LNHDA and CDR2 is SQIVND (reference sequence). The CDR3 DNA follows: TGTGCCAGTAGTATAGATTTCGCCAGTTACAATGAGCAGTTCTTC. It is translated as CASSIDFASYNEQFF.

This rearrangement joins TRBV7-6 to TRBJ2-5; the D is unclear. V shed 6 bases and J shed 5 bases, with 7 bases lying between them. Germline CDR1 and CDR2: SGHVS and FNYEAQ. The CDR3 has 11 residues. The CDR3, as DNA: TGTGCCAGCAGAAGACGGGAGACCCAGTACTTC. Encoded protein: CASRRRETQYF.

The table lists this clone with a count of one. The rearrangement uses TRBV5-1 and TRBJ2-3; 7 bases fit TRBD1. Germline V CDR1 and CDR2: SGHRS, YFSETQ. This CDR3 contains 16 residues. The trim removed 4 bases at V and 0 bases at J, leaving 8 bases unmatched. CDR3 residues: CASSLGQRTSTDTQYF. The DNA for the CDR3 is TGCGCCAGCAGCCTGGGACAGAGAACTAGCACAGATACGCAGTATTTT.

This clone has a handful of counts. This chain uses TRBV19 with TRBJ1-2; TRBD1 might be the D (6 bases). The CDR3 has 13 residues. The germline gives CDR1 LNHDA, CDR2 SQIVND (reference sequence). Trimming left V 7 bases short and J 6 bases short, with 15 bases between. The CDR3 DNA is TGTGCCAGTAATGACAGGAGGCTCGATGGCTACACCTTC. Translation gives CASNDRRLDGYTF.

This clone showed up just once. CDR3 sequence (DNA): TGTGCCAGCAGTGCAACTCCGGAGGGCTATGGCTACACCTTC. It specifies CASSATPEGYGYTF. The chain links TRBV6-4 to TRBJ1-2; D call uncertain. V lost 4 bases, J lost 4 bases, and 13 bases lay in between. From germline, CDR1 is MRHNA and CDR2 SNTAGT. The CDR3 has 14 amino acids.

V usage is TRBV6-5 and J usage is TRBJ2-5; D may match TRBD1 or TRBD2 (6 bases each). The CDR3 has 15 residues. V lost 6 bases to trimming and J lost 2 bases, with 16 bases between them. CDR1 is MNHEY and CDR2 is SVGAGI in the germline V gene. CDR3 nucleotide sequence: TGTGCCAGCAGCTTTACTAGCAGGGGTCAAGAGACCCAGTACTTC. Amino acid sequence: CASSFTSRGQETQYF.

CDR3 residues: CASSEVASKQFF. For the CDR3, the DNA is TGTGCCAGCAGTGAAGTAGCGTCAAAGCAGTTCTTC. The V and J genes are TRBV2 and TRBJ2-1; a possible D gene is TRBD2 (5 bases). CDR1 and CDR2 (germline): SNHLY, FYNNEI. V lost 1 base and J 11 bases, leaving 9 bases between the germline ends. The CDR3 has 12 residues.

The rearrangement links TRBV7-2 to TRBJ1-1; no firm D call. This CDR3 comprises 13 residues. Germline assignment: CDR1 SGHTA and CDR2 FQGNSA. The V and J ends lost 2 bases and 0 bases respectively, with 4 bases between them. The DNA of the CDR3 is TGTGCCAGCAGCTTATCATTGAACACTGAAGCTTTCTTT. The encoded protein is CASSLSLNTEAFF.

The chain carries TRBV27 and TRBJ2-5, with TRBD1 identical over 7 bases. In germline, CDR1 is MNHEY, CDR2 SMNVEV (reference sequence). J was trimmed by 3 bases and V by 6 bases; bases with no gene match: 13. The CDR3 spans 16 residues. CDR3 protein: CASSPTVDRWEETQYF. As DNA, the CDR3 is TGTGCCAGCAGCCCCACCGTGGACAGGTGGGAAGAGACCCAGTACTTC.

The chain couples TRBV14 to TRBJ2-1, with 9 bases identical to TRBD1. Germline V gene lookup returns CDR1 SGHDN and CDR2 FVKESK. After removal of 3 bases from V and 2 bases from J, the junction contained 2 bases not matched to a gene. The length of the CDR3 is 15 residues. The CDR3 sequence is CASSQTGGPYNEQFF. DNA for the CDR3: TGTGCCAGCAGCCAGACAGGGGGGCCCTACAATGAGCAGTTCTTC.

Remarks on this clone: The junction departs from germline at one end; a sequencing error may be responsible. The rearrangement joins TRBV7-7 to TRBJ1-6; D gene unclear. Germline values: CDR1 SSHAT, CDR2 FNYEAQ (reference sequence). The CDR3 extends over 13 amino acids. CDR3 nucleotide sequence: TGTGCTAGCAGCTTAGAAGGGAATTCACCCCTCCACTTT. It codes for CASSLEGNSPLHF. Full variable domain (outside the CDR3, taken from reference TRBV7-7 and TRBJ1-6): GAGVSQSPRYKVTKRGQDVTLRCDPISSHATLYWYQQALGQGPEFLTYFNYEAQPDKSGLPSDRFSAERPEGSISTLTIQRTEQRDSAMYRCASSLEGNSPLHFGNGTRLTVT.

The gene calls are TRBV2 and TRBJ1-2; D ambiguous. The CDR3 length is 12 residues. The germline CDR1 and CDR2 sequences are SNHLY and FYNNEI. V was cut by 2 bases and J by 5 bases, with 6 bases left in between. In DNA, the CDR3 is TGTGCCAGCAGTGAACCCAGTTATGGCTACACCTTC. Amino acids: CASSEPSYGYTF. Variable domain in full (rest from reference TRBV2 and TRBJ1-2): EPEVTQTPSHQVTQMGQEVILRCVPISNHLYFYWYRQILGQKVEFLVSFYNNEISEKSEIFDDQFSVERPDGSNFTLKIRSTKLEDSAMYFCASSEPSYGYTFGSGTRLTVV.

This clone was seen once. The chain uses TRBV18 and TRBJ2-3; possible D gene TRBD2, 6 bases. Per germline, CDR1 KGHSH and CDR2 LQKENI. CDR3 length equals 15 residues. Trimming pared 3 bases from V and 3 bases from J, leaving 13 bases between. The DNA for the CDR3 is TGTGCCAGCTCACCCCAGGAGGGTTGGACAGATACGCAGTATTTT. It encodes CASSPQEGWTDTQYF.

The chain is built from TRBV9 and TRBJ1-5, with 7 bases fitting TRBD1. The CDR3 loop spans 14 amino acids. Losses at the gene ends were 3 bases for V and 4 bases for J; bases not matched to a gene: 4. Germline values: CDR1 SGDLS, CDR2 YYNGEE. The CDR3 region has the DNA TGTGCCAGCAGCGCCGGGACAGCTAATCAGCCCCAGCATTTT. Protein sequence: CASSAGTANQPQHF.

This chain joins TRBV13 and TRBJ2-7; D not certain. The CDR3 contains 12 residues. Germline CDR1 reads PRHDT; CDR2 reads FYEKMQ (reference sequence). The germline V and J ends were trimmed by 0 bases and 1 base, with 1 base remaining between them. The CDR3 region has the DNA TGTGCCAGCAGCTTAGGGTCCTACGAGCAGTACTTC. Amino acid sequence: CASSLGSYEQYF.

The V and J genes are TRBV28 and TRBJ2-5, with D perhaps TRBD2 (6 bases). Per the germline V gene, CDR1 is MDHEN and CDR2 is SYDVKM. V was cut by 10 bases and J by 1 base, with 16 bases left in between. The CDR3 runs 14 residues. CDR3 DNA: TGTGCCACCCGGACGGGACTTTCCCAAGAGACCCAGTACTTC. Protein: CATRTGLSQETQYF.

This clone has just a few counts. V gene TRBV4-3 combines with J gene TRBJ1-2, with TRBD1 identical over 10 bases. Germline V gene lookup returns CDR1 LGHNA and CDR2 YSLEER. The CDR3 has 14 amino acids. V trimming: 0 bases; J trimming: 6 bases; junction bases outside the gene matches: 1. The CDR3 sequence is CASSQETGGNGYTF. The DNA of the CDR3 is TGCGCCAGCAGCCAAGAGACAGGGGGCAATGGCTACACCTTC.

The chain's CDR3 is CASSQEAGGLNNEQFF. DNA of the CDR3: TGTGCCAGCAGCCAAGAGGCGGGAGGGCTAAACAATGAGCAGTTCTTC. The chain has TRBV4-2 and TRBJ2-1; 9 positions agree with TRBD2. This CDR3 spans 16 amino acids. The J segment lost 5 bases and the V segment lost 0 bases, leaving 5 bases of the junction unmatched. Germline lookup yields CDR1 LGHNA and CDR2 YNFKEQ.

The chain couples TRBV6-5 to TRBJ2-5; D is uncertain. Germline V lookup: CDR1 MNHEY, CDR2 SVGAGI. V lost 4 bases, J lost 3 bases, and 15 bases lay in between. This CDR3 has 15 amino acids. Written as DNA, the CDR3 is TGTGCCAGCAGTTCCATCGGGTCCGAGGAAGAGACCCAGTACTTC. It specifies CASSSIGSEEETQYF.

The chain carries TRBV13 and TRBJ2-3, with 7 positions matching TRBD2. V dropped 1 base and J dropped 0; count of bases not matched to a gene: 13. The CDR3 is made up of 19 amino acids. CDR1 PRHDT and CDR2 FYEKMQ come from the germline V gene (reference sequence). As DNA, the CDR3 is TGTGCCAGCAGCTTAGCTCGAAGCCCCTTTAGCGGGAGCACAGATACGCAGTATTTT. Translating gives CASSLARSPFSGSTDTQYF.

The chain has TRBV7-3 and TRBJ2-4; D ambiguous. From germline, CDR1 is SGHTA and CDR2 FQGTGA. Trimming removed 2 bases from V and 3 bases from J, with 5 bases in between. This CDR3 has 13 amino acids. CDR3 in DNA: TGTGCCAGCAGCTTATCTAGCAAAAACATTCAGTACTTC. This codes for CASSLSSKNIQYF. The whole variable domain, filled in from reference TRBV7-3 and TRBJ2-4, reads GAGVSQTPSNKVTEKGKYVELRCDPISGHTALYWYRQSLGQGPEFLIYFQGTGAADDSGLPNDRFFAVRPEGSVSTLKIQRTERGDSAVYLCASSLSSKNIQYFGAGTRLSVL.

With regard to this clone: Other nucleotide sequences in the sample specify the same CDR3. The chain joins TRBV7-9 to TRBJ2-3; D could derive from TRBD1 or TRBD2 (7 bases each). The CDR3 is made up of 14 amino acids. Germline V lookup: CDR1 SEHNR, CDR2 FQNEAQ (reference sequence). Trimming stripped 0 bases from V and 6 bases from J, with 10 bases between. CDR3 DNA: TGTGCCAGCAGCTTAGCGGGAGGGGGCGATACGCAGTATTTT. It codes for CASSLAGGGDTQYF.

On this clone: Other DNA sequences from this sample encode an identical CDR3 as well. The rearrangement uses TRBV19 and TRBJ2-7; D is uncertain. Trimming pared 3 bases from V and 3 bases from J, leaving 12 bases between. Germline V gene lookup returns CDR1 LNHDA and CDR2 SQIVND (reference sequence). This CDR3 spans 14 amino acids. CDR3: CASSIGGANYEQYF. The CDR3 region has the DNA TGTGCCAGTAGTATCGGCGGTGCAAACTACGAGCAGTACTTC.

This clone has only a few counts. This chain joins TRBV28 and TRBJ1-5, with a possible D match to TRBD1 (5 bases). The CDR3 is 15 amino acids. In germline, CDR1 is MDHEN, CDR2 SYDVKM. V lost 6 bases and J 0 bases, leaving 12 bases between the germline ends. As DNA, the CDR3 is TGTGCCAGCAGCAGGGATCTGTATAGCAATCAGCCCCAGCATTTT. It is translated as CASSRDLYSNQPQHF. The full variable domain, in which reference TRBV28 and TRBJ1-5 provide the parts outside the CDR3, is DVKVTQSSRYLVKRTGEKVFLECVQDMDHENMFWYRQDPGLGLRLIYFSYDVKMKEKGDIPEGYSVSREKKERFSLILESASTNQTSMYLCASSRDLYSNQPQHFGDGTRLSIL.

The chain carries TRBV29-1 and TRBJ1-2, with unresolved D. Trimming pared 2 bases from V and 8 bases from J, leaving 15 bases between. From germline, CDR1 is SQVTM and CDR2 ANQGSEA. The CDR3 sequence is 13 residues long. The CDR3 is CSVETGSGEGYTF. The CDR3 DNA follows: TGCAGCGTTGAAACGGGGAGCGGGGAAGGCTACACCTTC.

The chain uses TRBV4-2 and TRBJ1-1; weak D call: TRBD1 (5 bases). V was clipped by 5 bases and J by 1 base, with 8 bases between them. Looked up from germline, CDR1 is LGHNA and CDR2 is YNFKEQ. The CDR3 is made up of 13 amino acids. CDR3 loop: CASSGTANTEAFF. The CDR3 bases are TGTGCCAGCAGCGGGACGGCGAACACTGAAGCTTTCTTT.

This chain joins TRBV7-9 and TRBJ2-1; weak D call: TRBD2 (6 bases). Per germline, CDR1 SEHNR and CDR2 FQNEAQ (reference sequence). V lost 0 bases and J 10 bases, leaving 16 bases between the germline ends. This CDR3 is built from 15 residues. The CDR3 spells CASSLAGLGAGEQFF. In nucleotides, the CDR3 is TGTGCCAGCAGCTTAGCGGGCCTCGGGGCGGGGGAGCAGTTCTTC.

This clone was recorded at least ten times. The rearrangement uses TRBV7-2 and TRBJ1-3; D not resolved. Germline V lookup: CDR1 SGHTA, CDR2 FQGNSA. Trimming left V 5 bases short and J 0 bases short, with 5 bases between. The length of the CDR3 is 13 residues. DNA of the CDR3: TGTGCCAGCAGCGCAGACTCTGGAAACACCATATATTTT. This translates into CASSADSGNTIYF.

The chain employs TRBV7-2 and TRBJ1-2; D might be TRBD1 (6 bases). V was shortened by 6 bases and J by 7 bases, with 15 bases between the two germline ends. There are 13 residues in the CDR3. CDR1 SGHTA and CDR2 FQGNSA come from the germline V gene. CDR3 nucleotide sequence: TGTGCCAGCAGTTTTCAGGGGACCGGTGGCTACACCTTC. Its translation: CASSFQGTGGYTF.

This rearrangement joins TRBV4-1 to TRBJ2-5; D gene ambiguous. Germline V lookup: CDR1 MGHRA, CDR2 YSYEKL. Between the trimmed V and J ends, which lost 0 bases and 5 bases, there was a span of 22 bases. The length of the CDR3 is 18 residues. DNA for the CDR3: TGCGCCAGCAGCCAAGATGAGACGGGTACGGCCAACGGGGAGACCCAGTACTTC. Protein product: CASSQDETGTANGETQYF.